These 29 T cell receptor beta chains came from one sample sequenced in a study of blood T cell repertoires in COVID-19. Assay used: immunoSEQ multiplex PCR; TCRdb lists only in-frame clones, some missing. The sample holds some 140,000 clones, approximately 83% seen once. Sequencing was done on a sample of peripheral blood. The receptors stem from a woman older than 75 with acute or convalescent COVID-19.

The chain is built from TRBV4-3 and TRBJ1-1; D call uncertain. This CDR3 is built from 14 residues. In germline, CDR1 is LGHNA, CDR2 YSLEER. The V end lost 0 bases, the J end lost 3 bases, and 8 bases lay between the germline ends. CDR3 protein: CASSQDLGDTEAFF. The CDR3 DNA sequence: TGCGCCAGCAGCCAAGATCTGGGCGACACTGAAGCTTTCTTT.

V usage is TRBV30 and J usage is TRBJ1-2, with D unclear. Germline V lookup: CDR1 GTSNPN, CDR2 SVGIG (reference sequence). V was cut by 1 base and J by 0 bases, with 12 bases left in between. This CDR3 has 15 amino acids. The CDR3 nucleotides read TGTGCCTGGAGTGCAACGCCAGGATCTAACTATGGCTACACCTTC. Amino acids: CAWSATPGSNYGYTF.

V usage is TRBV10-2 and J usage is TRBJ2-3; D not certain. V lost 5 bases to trimming and J lost 6 bases, with 12 bases between them. The CDR3 has 13 residues. Germline CDR1 is WSHSY and CDR2 is SAAADI. The CDR3 coding sequence is TGCGCCAGCAGTTTTCAAACCGGTGATACGCAGTATTTT. It yields the protein CASSFQTGDTQYF.

The genes are TRBV7-9 and TRBJ2-7; the match to TRBD2 covers 8 bases. Trimming removed 4 bases from V and 0 bases from J; junction bases left unmatched: 8. The CDR3 has 16 residues. Looked up from germline, CDR1 is SEHNR and CDR2 is FQNEAQ (reference sequence). The chain's CDR3 is CASSSLERGRSYEQYF. The CDR3 DNA is TGTGCCAGCAGCTCTTTAGAGCGGGGGCGCTCCTACGAGCAGTACTTC. Full variable domain (rest looked up from reference TRBV7-9 and TRBJ2-7): DTGVSQNPRHKITKRGQNVTFRCDPISEHNRLYWYRQTLGQGPEFLTYFQNEAQLEKSRLLSDRFSAERPKGSFSTLEIQRTEQGDSAMYLCASSSLERGRSYEQYFGPGTRLTVT.

CDR3 DNA: TGTGCCAGCAGTATCCAATCAGGGTGGAATGAGCAGTTCTTC. Its translation is CASSIQSGWNEQFF. The rearrangement uses TRBV6-5 and TRBJ2-1; the D gene is possibly TRBD1 (5 bases). Germline V gene lookup returns CDR1 MNHEY and CDR2 SVGAGI. The CDR3 sequence is 14 residues long. V gave up 5 bases and J gave up 7 bases, with 15 bases separating them.

This clone has only one observation. The same CDR3 also results from other DNA sequences found in this sample. The chain has TRBV27 and TRBJ2-2; 13 nucleotides align to TRBD2. Germline CDR1 reads MNHEY; CDR2 reads SMNVEV (reference sequence). The CDR3 runs 18 residues. V trimming: 4 bases; J trimming: 4 bases; junction bases outside the gene matches: 9. This CDR3 is CASSSPGLAGFGTGELFF. In DNA, the CDR3 is TGTGCCAGCAGTTCCCCGGGACTAGCGGGGTTTGGCACCGGGGAGCTGTTTTTT.

The chain carries TRBV5-5 and TRBJ2-7; 8 bases are shared with TRBD1. CDR3 length: 15 amino acids. Germline CDR1 reads SGHKS; CDR2 reads YYEKEE (reference sequence). J was trimmed by 2 bases and V by 2 bases; bases with no gene match: 6. CDR3 bases: TGTGCCAGCAGCTTAACGGACAGGGAGACCTACGAGCAGTACTTC. Amino acid sequence: CASSLTDRETYEQYF.

The chain uses TRBV6-5 and TRBJ2-2, with 8 bases identical to TRBD1. CDR1 is MNHEY and CDR2 is SVGAGI in the germline V gene. J gave up 5 bases and V 8 bases, and 4 bases lay outside the gene matches. This CDR3 is built from 13 residues. In DNA form, the CDR3 reads TGTGCCAGCTTGGACAGGGTGACCGGGGAGCTGTTTTTT. Its protein product is CASLDRVTGELFF.

This clone was detected once. The conserved closing phenylalanine or tryptophan is absent in this CDR3, likely reflecting a read error. The DNA is omitted, as the CDR3 cannot be located on it reliably, and the CDR3 follows TCRdb's listing. The chain carries TRBV6-1 and TRBJ1-1; TRBD1 is the table's D call and was not checked against the DNA. The CDR3 has 14 amino acids, counting both end residues. Germline V gene sequence: CDR1 MNHNS, CDR2 SASEGT. The chain's CDR3 is CASSEGRTGGLEGG.

The rearrangement joins TRBV27 to TRBJ1-5; TRBD1 might be the D (5 bases). The germline CDR1 and CDR2 sequences are MNHEY and SMNVEV (reference sequence). V dropped 5 bases and J dropped 2 bases, with 25 bases sitting between them. CDR3 length: 19 residues. The CDR3 sequence: CASSPYRTSPAGRNQPQHF. The CDR3 nucleotides read TGTGCCAGCAGTCCCTACCGTACATCACCGGCGGGGCGCAATCAGCCCCAGCATTTT.

The chain combines TRBV23-1 with TRBJ1-2; D is unresolved. TRBV23-1 is classed as an ORF, of uncertain function. V gave up 4 bases and J gave up 0 bases, with 18 bases separating them. The CDR3 covers 17 residues. CDR3 in DNA: TGCGCCAGCAGTCCGGTAGGAGCGGTTAGTCCTAACTATGGCTACACCTTC. This translates into CASSPVGAVSPNYGYTF.

The chain is built from TRBV7-2 and TRBJ2-7, with TRBD2 matching over 11 bases. J was trimmed by 4 bases and V by 6 bases; bases with no gene match: 8. CDR1 is SGHTA and CDR2 is FQGNSA in the germline V gene. The CDR3 totals 15 residues. The CDR3 loop is CASRYSGGASYEQYF. The CDR3 DNA reads as TGTGCCAGCAGATATAGCGGGGGGGCTTCGTACGAGCAGTACTTC. The full variable domain, completed using reference TRBV7-2 and TRBJ2-7, is GAGVSQSPSNKVTEKGKDVELRCDPISGHTALYWYRQSLGQGLEFLIYFQGNSAPDKSGLPSDRFSAERTGGSVSTLTIQRTQQEDSAVYLCASRYSGGASYEQYFGPGTRLTVT.

The gene calls are TRBV6-5 and TRBJ2-1; perhaps TRBD1 as D (5 bases). V was clipped by 0 bases and J by 10 bases, with 13 bases between them. Germline CDR1 MNHEY, CDR2 SVGAGI. CDR3 length: 14 amino acids. The CDR3 bases are TGTGCCAGCAGTTACTCAGGTCAGGGCGGCGAGCAGTTCTTC. It encodes CASSYSGQGGEQFF.

V usage is TRBV4-1 and J usage is TRBJ1-2; possibly TRBD1 for D (5 bases). The germline V and J ends were trimmed by 1 base and 8 bases, with 17 bases remaining between them. Germline lookup yields CDR1 MGHRA and CDR2 YSYEKL. The CDR3 is 15 amino acids. The CDR3: CASSQGEGPRGGYTF. The CDR3, as DNA: TGCGCCAGCAGCCAAGGTGAGGGGCCCCGGGGGGGCTACACCTTC.

J is TRBJ2-2 and V is TRBV7-9, with 7 nucleotides matching TRBD1. CDR1 and CDR2 from the germline V gene are SEHNR and FQNEAQ (reference sequence). The CDR3 has 14 residues. J gave up 0 bases and V 9 bases, and 4 bases lay outside the gene matches. This CDR3 reads CASDRAANTGELFF. CDR3 sequence (DNA): TGTGCCAGTGACAGGGCCGCGAACACCGGGGAGCTGTTTTTT.

The chain recombines TRBV6-5 with TRBJ1-3; TRBD1 matches 7 bases. Germline CDR1 MNHEY, CDR2 SVGAGI. J was trimmed by 4 bases and V by 4 bases; bases with no gene match: 7. CDR3 size: 15 residues. The CDR3 DNA reads as TGTGCCAGCAGTTCAGCAGGGGGTATAGGAAACACCATATATTTT. Protein product: CASSSAGGIGNTIYF.

As concerns this clone: The sample has other DNA sequences that encode this CDR3 too. J is TRBJ2-5 and V is TRBV12-3 or TRBV12-4; TRBD2 is a possible D gene (5 bases). The CDR3 contains 13 residues. Deletions cut 7 bases from V and 2 bases from J, with 11 bases between. The CDR3 is CASILTGQETQYF. The CDR3 coding sequence is TGTGCCAGCATCCTCACGGGACAAGAGACCCAGTACTTC.

V usage is TRBV10-3 and J usage is TRBJ1-6, with 9 bases identical to TRBD1. V was clipped by 6 bases and J by 6 bases; unmatched bases: 9. Germline-derived CDR1 and CDR2 are ENHRY and SYGVKD. The CDR3 loop spans 16 amino acids. CDR3 in amino acids: CAISRTGEISNSPLHF. CDR3 nucleotide sequence: TGTGCCATCAGCCGGACAGGGGAAATTTCTAATTCACCCCTCCACTTT.

The chain recombines TRBV3-1 (or the pseudogene TRBV3-2) with TRBJ2-5; 9 positions agree with TRBD2. Looked up from germline, CDR1 is LGHDT and CDR2 is YNNKEL (reference sequence). CDR3 length: 16 residues. The junction had 11 bases not matched to a gene; V was cut back by 2 bases and J by 7 bases. The CDR3 coding sequence is TGTGCCAGCAGCCAACAACAGCGGGGGGTTTGGGGGACCCAGTACTTC. It specifies CASSQQQRGVWGTQYF.

The chain joins TRBV11-2 to TRBJ1-2; 9 bases are shared with TRBD1. From germline, CDR1 is SGHAT and CDR2 FQNNGV. V shed 5 bases, J shed 1 base, and the junction held 11 bases outside the gene matches. The CDR3 contains 17 residues. The CDR3, as DNA: TGTGCCAGCAGCCTCTACAGGGGGCCGACACTTAACTATGGCTACACCTTC. This codes for CASSLYRGPTLNYGYTF.

The chain couples TRBV2 to TRBJ1-5; 8 bases line up with TRBD1. Germline V gene lookup returns CDR1 SNHLY and CDR2 FYNNEI. V shed 8 bases and J 6 bases; nucleotides not matched to a gene: 9. There are 14 residues in the CDR3. CDR3 sequence reads: CASAWTGSGQPQHF. The CDR3 nucleotides read TGTGCCAGCGCCTGGACAGGGTCGGGTCAGCCCCAGCATTTT. Using reference TRBV2 and TRBJ1-5 for the parts outside the CDR3, the full variable domain is EPEVTQTPSHQVTQMGQEVILRCVPISNHLYFYWYRQILGQKVEFLVSFYNNEISEKSEIFDDQFSVERPDGSNFTLKIRSTKLEDSAMYFCASAWTGSGQPQHFGDGTRLSIL.

V gene TRBV27 combines with J gene TRBJ1-6; D is possibly TRBD1 (6 bases). The CDR3 spans 15 residues. The V gene's germline CDR1 is MNHEY and CDR2 SMNVEV (reference sequence). The V and J ends lost 6 bases and 10 bases respectively, with 19 bases between them. The CDR3 reads CASRPGNREGSPLHF. CDR3 in DNA: TGTGCCAGCAGACCCGGGAACAGGGAAGGCTCACCCCTCCACTTT.

This chain connects TRBV5-4 to TRBJ2-3, with 9 nucleotides matching TRBD1. The CDR3 covers 15 residues. CDR1 and CDR2 from the germline V gene are SGHNT and YYREEE (reference sequence). The V and J ends lost 4 bases and 3 bases, in that order; junction bases with no gene match: 6. The CDR3 loop reads CASSPAGQGTDTQYF. CDR3 nucleotides: TGTGCCAGCAGCCCGGCGGGACAGGGAACAGATACGCAGTATTTT.

The V and J genes are TRBV6-5 and TRBJ2-7; 9 nucleotides agree with TRBD1. V dropped 5 bases and J dropped 4; count of bases not matched to a gene: 3. This CDR3 contains 13 residues. Germline assignment: CDR1 MNHEY and CDR2 SVGAGI. CDR3 nucleotides: TGTGCCAGCAGTAAGACAGGGGGATACGAGCAGTACTTC. Residues: CASSKTGGYEQYF.

This chain joins TRBV7-3 and TRBJ1-1; 7 bases align to TRBD1. The CDR3 has 15 amino acids. V lost 4 bases, J lost 4 bases, and 9 bases stayed unmatched. The germline V gene encodes CDR1 SGHTA and CDR2 FQGTGA. CDR3 nucleotides: TGTGCCAGCAGCTCAATGGACAGGCTCGGCACTGAAGCTTTCTTT. Protein: CASSSMDRLGTEAFF. Based on the CDR3 plus reference TRBV7-3 and TRBJ1-1, the full variable domain is GAGVSQTPSNKVTEKGKYVELRCDPISGHTALYWYRQSLGQGPEFLIYFQGTGAADDSGLPNDRFFAVRPEGSVSTLKIQRTERGDSAVYLCASSSMDRLGTEAFFGQGTRLTVV.

The chain couples TRBV28 to TRBJ2-1, with D possibly matching TRBD2 (7 bases). Trimming removed 4 bases at V and 4 bases at J, with 20 bases between. Germline V gives CDR1 MDHEN, CDR2 SYDVKM. CDR3 length: 17 residues. CDR3 DNA: TGTGCCAGCAGTTCCCCCCACGTGGGGGGGCAATACAATGAGCAGTTCTTC. Translation gives CASSSPHVGGQYNEQFF.

The rearrangement joins TRBV6-2 or TRBV6-3 to TRBJ2-7; 7 nucleotides line up with TRBD1. The CDR3 spans 14 residues. Germline V gene sequence: CDR1 MNHEY, CDR2 SVGEGT. V shed 5 bases and J 6 bases; nucleotides not matched to a gene: 10. The CDR3 here is CASSPDRTLREQYF. CDR3 coding DNA: TGTGCCAGCAGTCCGGACAGGACCCTACGCGAGCAGTACTTC.

This clone was picked up many times. V is TRBV6-4 and J is TRBJ2-3, with TRBD2 identical over 10 bases. Per the germline V gene, CDR1 is MRHNA and CDR2 is SNTAGT. The CDR3 spans 15 residues. Trimming removed 5 bases from V and 8 bases from J; junction bases left unmatched: 10. The CDR3 region has the DNA TGTGCCAGCAGTTCACTAGCGGGATCTCTCAGTACGCAGTATTTT. This gives the protein CASSSLAGSLSTQYF.

The chain links TRBV5-1 to TRBJ1-5; a possible D gene is TRBD1 (6 bases). V was shortened by 0 bases and J by 5 bases, with 12 bases between the two germline ends. CDR1 and CDR2 (germline): SGHRS, YFSETQ. The CDR3 is 15 residues long. CDR3 sequence: CASSLGQGPDQPQHF. The CDR3 DNA reads TGCGCCAGCAGCTTGGGCCAGGGGCCGGATCAGCCCCAGCATTTT. The variable domain in full, with the rest retrieved from reference TRBV5-1 and TRBJ1-5, is KAGVTQTPRYLIKTRGQQVTLSCSPISGHRSVSWYQQTPGQGLQFLFEYFSETQRNKGNFPGRFSGRQFSNSRSEMNVSTLELGDSALYLCASSLGQGPDQPQHFGDGTRLSIL.